Below are 29 T cell receptor beta chains sequenced from a single sample in a study of T cell clonality in common variable immunodeficiency (dated by TCRdb to 2013 to 2016). What these receptors recognize is not known. Broad study findings and their caveats: CVID TCRbeta sequences were reported to have fewer deletions and N-nucleotide insertions and to lack highly modified clones with 13 or more V deletions.

Library method: the immunoSEQ multiplex PCR assay. This immuneACCESS table, as held by TCRdb, lists in-frame sequences with V and J called but not all clones. Of the missing ones, under half trace to an unresolved V gene in checked studies; the others have no known cause. The sample comprises over 15,000 clones, and every one was counted more than once. About 14% of the sample comes from the top ten. Sequenced input: peripheral blood mononuclear cells. The receptor source for this set is a human donor with common variable immunodeficiency.

In regard to this clone: The read is 3 residues too short to cover the CDR3 end, so that end is filled in from the germline J gene. The V and J genes are TRBV2 and TRBJ2-2; the D gene is possibly TRBD1 (6 bases). CDR1 is SNHLY, CDR2 FYNNEI, per germline. The CDR3 is 15 amino acids. V dropped 7 bases and J dropped 2 bases, with 14 bases sitting between them. CDR3 DNA (partial): TGTGCCAGCAACCACAGGGCTGCTAACACCGGGGAG. Amino acids: CASNHRAANTGE. The whole CDR3 protein is CASNHRAANTGELFF.

In this sample, this clone turned up a few times. The read comes to an end 3 residues before the CDR3 does, leaving the germline J gene to fill in the end. This chain joins TRBV2 and TRBJ2-5, with D perhaps matching TRBD1 (6 bases). Trimming removed 7 bases at V and 4 bases at J, with 10 bases between. CDR1 and CDR2 (germline): SNHLY, FYNNEI. The CDR3 is made up of 12 amino acids. Here the CDR3 reads CASKQGRETQYF. The CDR3 bases that were read are TGTGCCAGCAAACAGGGCAGAGAGACC.

This clone was picked up many times. The read comes to an end 3 residues before the CDR3 does, leaving the germline J gene to fill in the end. The chain links TRBV19 to TRBJ2-5; 8 nucleotides line up with TRBD1. Germline V gene sequence: CDR1 LNHDA, CDR2 SQIVND (reference sequence). V shed 1 base, J shed 4 bases, and the junction held 2 bases outside the gene matches. There are 14 residues in the CDR3. The CDR3 DNA, read in part, is TGTGCCAGTAGTATAGGACAGGGGCCAGAGACC. The encoded protein is CASSIGQGPET. The full CDR3 is CASSIGQGPETQYF.

This clone was detected only a few times. With the read ending 3 residues before the CDR3 end, the germline J gene is used to fill in that end. The chain joins TRBV30 to TRBJ2-7; the match to TRBD2 covers 8 bases. Trimming cost V 3 bases and J 2 bases; bases outside gene matches: 3. CDR1 is GTSNPN, CDR2 SVGIG, per germline (reference sequence). The CDR3 runs to 13 residues. The sequenced CDR3 bases are TGTGCCTGGAGCGGGGGACTAGCCTACGAG. Translated, it gives CAWSGGLAYE. The entire CDR3 protein reads CAWSGGLAYEQYF.

This clone was detected ten times or more. Read sequence stops 3 residues before the CDR3 end, and the germline J gene provides the missing end. This chain connects TRBV19 to TRBJ2-1; 8 positions agree with TRBD2. Per germline, CDR1 LNHDA and CDR2 SQIVND (reference sequence). This CDR3 comprises 17 residues. Trimming cost V 5 bases and J 9 bases; bases outside gene matches: 18. The CDR3 loop is CASSPSRTGGPGGEQFF. The DNA read from the CDR3 is TGTGCCAGTAGTCCCTCAAGAACGGGGGGGCCAGGCGGTGAG.

This clone appeared many times. Coverage ceases 3 residues before the CDR3 finishes, and the germline J gene fills in the end. The chain has TRBV5-1 and TRBJ1-1; no reliable D call. V lost 0 bases, J lost 2 bases, and 8 bases lay in between. CDR1 SGHRS and CDR2 YFSETQ come from the germline V gene. CDR3 length equals 14 residues. CDR3 protein: CASSLVGQNTEAFF. The covered CDR3 bases are TGCGCCAGCAGCTTGGTTGGCCAAAACACTGAA.

This clone was seen a handful of times. Read data end 3 residues before the CDR3 end; the end is taken from the germline J gene. The rearrangement joins TRBV7-2 to TRBJ2-5, with 7 bases aligning to TRBD1. CDR3 length: 14 amino acids. Germline CDR1 reads SGHTA; CDR2 reads FQGNSA. V trimming: 3 bases; J trimming: 4 bases; junction bases outside the gene matches: 5. Incomplete CDR3 DNA: TGTGCCAGCAGCTTTAAGGGGGCGGGAGAGACC. This sequence encodes CASSFKGAGET. The entire CDR3 reads CASSFKGAGETQYF. Variable domain in full (rest from reference TRBV7-2 and TRBJ2-5): GAGVSQSPSNKVTEKGKDVELRCDPISGHTALYWYRQSLGQGLEFLIYFQGNSAPDKSGLPSDRFSAERTGGSVSTLTIQRTQQEDSAVYLCASSFKGAGETQYFGPGTRLLVL.

In regard to this clone: The DNA ends 3 residues before the CDR3 does, and the rest of the CDR3 is filled in from the germline J gene. The rearrangement joins TRBV23-1 to TRBJ1-3; 7 nucleotides align to TRBD1. TRBV23-1 is an open reading frame, and its role is uncertain. V dropped 10 bases and J dropped 4; count of bases not matched to a gene: 7. CDR3 length: 13 amino acids. This chain's CDR3 is CATVTGAGNTIYF. CDR3 DNA (partial): TGCGCCACCGTAACAGGGGCCGGAAACACC.

This clone was seen only a few times. The read gets to within 3 residues of the CDR3 end, and the germline J gene fills in the rest. This chain connects TRBV7-8 to TRBJ1-6; D is possibly TRBD1 (6 bases). V was cut by 2 bases and J by 6 bases, with 8 bases left in between. Germline lookup yields CDR1 SGHVS and CDR2 FQNEAQ. The CDR3 has 14 amino acids. The sequenced CDR3 bases are TGTGCCAGCAGCTTATCGGACAGTAATTCACCC. Translated, it gives CASSLSDSNSP. The complete CDR3 reads CASSLSDSNSPLHF.

This clone was found many times. The CDR3 protein is CAWTGLVETQYF. The part of the CDR3 DNA that was read is TGTGCCTGGACGGGACTAGTGGAGACC. The V call is TRBV30, the J call TRBJ2-5; 8 nucleotides agree with TRBD2. The read ends 3 residues before the CDR3 terminus; that terminus is restored from the germline J gene. J was trimmed by 5 bases and V by 4 bases; bases with no gene match: 3. There are 12 residues in the CDR3. Germline assignment: CDR1 GTSNPN and CDR2 SVGIG (reference sequence).

Only a few counts were recorded for this clone. From the germline J gene comes the end of the CDR3, since the read stops 3 residues before it. This chain connects TRBV18 to TRBJ1-1; possibly TRBD1 for D (5 bases). V was clipped by 2 bases and J by 4 bases, with 11 bases between them. CDR1 is KGHSH and CDR2 is LQKENI in the germline V gene. This CDR3 is built from 14 residues. CDR3 region: CASSPVQGGTEAFF. The sequenced part of the CDR3 DNA is TGTGCCAGCTCACCAGTGCAGGGAGGCACTGAA.

To note about this clone: Read coverage stops 3 residues before the CDR3 terminus; the germline J gene supplies the remainder. The chain uses TRBV7-6 and TRBJ2-2, with a possible D match to TRBD2 (6 bases). The germline CDR1 and CDR2 sequences are SGHVS and FNYEAQ. Trimming took off 3 bases at V and 7 bases at J, with 21 bases between the two ends. This CDR3 region has 17 residues. This chain's CDR3 is CASSFQVQGLPGGELFF. The covered CDR3 bases are TGTGCCAGCAGCTTTCAGGTGCAGGGACTCCCCGGCGGGGAG.

This clone was detected a few times. The CDR3 is cut off 3 residues early in the read; its end comes from the germline J gene. The chain joins TRBV6-2 or TRBV6-3 to TRBJ2-1; TRBD2 matches 7 bases. The CDR3 sequence is 16 residues long. Germline loops: CDR1 MNHEY, CDR2 SVGEGT. V lost 5 bases, J lost 9 bases, and 16 bases stayed unmatched. The part of the CDR3 DNA that was read is TGTGCCAGCAGTCCCGGGACCGGACTAGGTCGAGGTGAG. Its protein product is CASSPGTGLGRGE. The entire CDR3 sequence reads CASSPGTGLGRGEQFF.

A word on this clone: From the germline J gene comes the end of the CDR3, since the read stops 3 residues before it. The chain has TRBV7-2 and TRBJ1-1, with D hard to call. CDR3 length: 14 amino acids. The germline V gene encodes CDR1 SGHTA and CDR2 FQGNSA. Trimming took off 3 bases at V and 1 base at J, with 9 bases between the two ends. The CDR3 protein is CASSLIRQNTEAFF. The sequenced CDR3 bases are TGTGCCAGCAGCTTGATTAGACAGAACACTGAA.

This clone was counted ten times or more. Read data end 3 residues before the CDR3 end; the end is taken from the germline J gene. The V gene is TRBV20-1, the J gene TRBJ2-7; 8 bases fit TRBD1. The CDR3 totals 15 residues. The ends lost 2 bases at V and 6 bases at J; junction bases unmatched: 12. The germline gives CDR1 DFQATT, CDR2 SNEGSKA (reference sequence). The CDR3 bases that were read are TGCAGTGCTAGATCCATGCAGGACAGGGTGGGCGAG. Residues: CSARSMQDRVGE. The full CDR3 protein is CSARSMQDRVGEQYF.

By sample fraction, this clone is medium-sized (0.01 to 0.1%). The read falls 3 residues short of the CDR3 end, and the missing part is taken from the germline J gene. The V call is TRBV7-7, the J call TRBJ2-2; 10 bases align to TRBD2. The CDR3 extends over 16 amino acids. The V segment lost 5 bases and the J segment 7 bases; nucleotides outside the gene matches: 10. From germline, CDR1 is SSHAT and CDR2 FNYEAQ (reference sequence). The DNA read from the CDR3 is TGTGCCAGCAGCCAGGCAGCGGGGGGGCCGAACGGGGAG. It translates to CASSQAAGGPNGE. The complete CDR3 reads CASSQAAGGPNGELFF.

This clone was counted ten times or more. The CDR3 goes on 3 residues after the read ends, and that part is filled in from the germline J gene. This sequence joins TRBV30 and TRBJ2-3, with 7 bases fitting TRBD1. This CDR3 comprises 14 residues. Germline loops: CDR1 GTSNPN, CDR2 SVGIG (reference sequence). V lost 4 bases, J lost 1 base, and 5 bases stayed unmatched. This CDR3 is CAWTRGQGTDTQYF. Incomplete CDR3 DNA: TGTGCCTGGACTAGGGGGCAGGGCACAGATACG.

On this clone itself: The read terminates 3 residues before the CDR3 end, so the remaining end is supplied by the germline J gene. The same CDR3 arises from other DNA sequences in this sample as well. The chain uses TRBV19 and TRBJ2-7; TRBD1 matches at 10 bases. Germline V lookup: CDR1 LNHDA, CDR2 SQIVND (reference sequence). CDR3 length equals 14 residues. V shed 3 bases, J shed 3 bases, and the junction held 2 bases outside the gene matches. The CDR3 loop reads CASSMTGGIYEQYF. Incomplete CDR3 DNA: TGTGCCAGTAGTATGACAGGGGGCATCTACGAG. The full variable domain, in which reference TRBV19 and TRBJ2-7 provide the parts outside the CDR3, is DGGITQSPKYLFRKEGQNVTLSCEQNLNHDAMYWYRQDPGQGLRLIYYSQIVNDFQKGDIAEGYSVSREKKESFPLTVTSAQKNPTAFYLCASSMTGGIYEQYFGPGTRLTVT.

This clone was observed many times. Read sequence stops 3 residues before the CDR3 end, and the germline J gene provides the missing end. The chain recombines TRBV29-1 with TRBJ1-1; D is perhaps TRBD1 (5 bases). The CDR3 has 12 residues. Trimming removed 4 bases at V and 2 bases at J, with 8 bases between. CDR1 is SQVTM and CDR2 is ANQGSEA in the germline V gene. The CDR3 bases that were read are TGCAGCGTTGCCAGGGCAAACACTGAA. It codes for CSVARANTE. The entire CDR3 is CSVARANTEAFF.

This clone was observed many times. Read data end 3 residues before the CDR3 end; the end is taken from the germline J gene. This rearrangement joins TRBV6-1 to TRBJ1-2, with a tentative D call TRBD1 (6 bases). The CDR3 totals 13 residues. CDR1 MNHNS and CDR2 SASEGT come from the germline V gene. CDR3 sequence: CASSDHTGPGYTF. The CDR3 bases that were read are TGTGCCAGCAGTGACCATACAGGGCCCGGC.

This clone was counted only a few times. Read data end 3 residues before the CDR3 end; the end is taken from the germline J gene. This rearrangement joins TRBV20-1 to TRBJ2-7; TRBD1 matches at 8 bases. The CDR3 runs 16 residues. V lost 0 bases to trimming and J lost 3 bases; unmatched junction nucleotides: 10. CDR1 and CDR2 (germline): DFQATT, SNEGSKA (reference sequence). CDR3: CSARDRTGKGFYEQYF. CDR3 DNA (partial): TGCAGTGCTAGAGACCGGACAGGGAAGGGTTTCTACGAG.

This clone was detected a few times. The read is 3 residues too short to cover the CDR3 end, so that end is filled in from the germline J gene. The genes are TRBV2 and TRBJ2-2; 7 bases align to TRBD1. Germline values: CDR1 SNHLY, CDR2 FYNNEI. V lost 6 bases, J lost 0 bases, and 4 bases stayed unmatched. The CDR3 runs 15 residues. CDR3 DNA, as far as it was read: TGTGCCAGCAGGACCGGGACAGCGAACACCGGGGAG. Residues: CASRTGTANTGE. The entire CDR3 protein is CASRTGTANTGELFF.

About this clone: The read terminates 3 residues ahead of where the CDR3 ends, so the germline J gene completes it. This chain links TRBV20-1 with TRBJ2-7; 12 bases are shared with TRBD1. The CDR3 spans 14 residues. Germline-derived CDR1 and CDR2 are DFQATT and SNEGSKA (reference sequence). With V trimmed by 3 bases and J by 5 bases, 5 bases remained unmatched. The chain's CDR3 is CSASLGQGADEQYF. Partial CDR3 DNA: TGCAGTGCTAGTTTGGGACAGGGGGCCGACGAG.

Comment on this clone: The DNA ends 3 residues before the CDR3 does, and the rest of the CDR3 is filled in from the germline J gene. The rearrangement uses TRBV18 and TRBJ2-5; perhaps TRBD1 as D (5 bases). The V gene lost 3 bases and the J gene lost 4 bases, with 21 bases spanning the gap. The germline V gene encodes CDR1 KGHSH and CDR2 LQKENI. The CDR3 is 17 amino acids. The chain's CDR3 is CASSPTAAGYGRETQYF. The covered CDR3 bases are TGTGCCAGCTCACCGACGGCGGCAGGGTATGGTCGAGAGACC.

This clone was seen a few times. The CDR3 protein is CASSPGTGSYEQYF. CDR3 DNA, as far as it was read: TGCGCCAGCAGCCCTGGGACAGGCTCCTACGAG. This chain uses TRBV5-1 with TRBJ2-7; 8 bases are shared with TRBD1. The read falls 3 residues short of the CDR3 end, and the missing part is taken from the germline J gene. Germline-derived CDR1 and CDR2 are SGHRS and YFSETQ. The CDR3 loop spans 14 amino acids. The junction had 3 bases not matched to a gene; V was cut back by 4 bases and J by 0 bases.

This clone was detected a few times. The read falls 3 residues short of the CDR3 end, and the missing part is taken from the germline J gene. This rearrangement joins TRBV7-2 to TRBJ2-2; maybe TRBD1 (6 bases). From germline, CDR1 is SGHTA and CDR2 FQGNSA. The V end lost 4 bases, the J end lost 2 bases, and 11 bases lay between the germline ends. CDR3 length: 15 amino acids. CDR3 in amino acids: CASSSTRGNTGELFF. The sequenced part of the CDR3 DNA is TGTGCCAGCAGCTCGACCAGGGGTAACACCGGGGAG. Complete variable domain (other parts from reference TRBV7-2 and TRBJ2-2): GAGVSQSPSNKVTEKGKDVELRCDPISGHTALYWYRQSLGQGLEFLIYFQGNSAPDKSGLPSDRFSAERTGGSVSTLTIQRTQQEDSAVYLCASSSTRGNTGELFFGEGSRLTVL.

This clone was found a few times. The read ends 3 residues early relative to the CDR3; the germline J gene fills the gap. The V call is TRBV5-1, the J call TRBJ2-5; 15 bases map to TRBD2. This CDR3 has 16 residues. The J segment lost 1 base and the V segment lost 4 bases, leaving 2 bases of the junction unmatched. The germline gives CDR1 SGHRS, CDR2 YFSETQ. The CDR3 sequence: CASSKGLAGGQETQYF. The sequenced part of the CDR3 DNA is TGCGCCAGCAGCAAGGGACTAGCGGGGGGCCAAGAGACC.

A note on this clone: The read finishes 3 residues shy of the CDR3 end, and the germline J gene is used to complete it. The rearrangement links TRBV7-3 to TRBJ2-6, with D possibly TRBD2 on 5 matching bases. CDR3 length: 18 amino acids. The germline gives CDR1 SGHTA, CDR2 FQGTGA. Trimming took off 10 bases at V and 2 bases at J, with 24 bases between the two ends. The DNA read from the CDR3 is TGTGCCAATTCTCGGGGTCGACACGAGTCACCTGGGGCCAACGTC. This translates into CANSRGRHESPGANV. The full-length CDR3 reads as CANSRGRHESPGANVLTF.

Regarding this clone: The read ends 3 residues before the CDR3 terminus; that terminus is restored from the germline J gene. The chain joins TRBV6-2 or TRBV6-3 to TRBJ1-6, with D tentatively TRBD1 (5 bases). This CDR3 comprises 14 residues. Per the germline V gene, CDR1 is MNHEY and CDR2 is SVGEGT. Trimming took 6 bases from V and 6 from J, leaving 12 bases between them. The CDR3 is CASSPQGGNSPLHF. The DNA read from the CDR3 is TGTGCCAGCAGCCCGCAGGGTGGTAATTCACCC.